This T cell receptor (beta chain) was sequenced during a study of CD8 T cells in Susac syndrome. Study-level information: The Susac syndrome patients were therapy-naive, on corticosteroids, or on intravenous immunoglobulin alone at blood draw.

In Susac syndrome patients, recently defined diagnostic criteria for definite or probable disease were met. Random-hexamer reverse transcription was applied to roughly 0.5 to 1 ug RNA. TCRdb redid the calling of the immunoSEQ multiplex PCR reads with MiXCR, one entry per CDR3 protein. Of about 120,000 distinct CDR3 sequences listed, over 95% are singletons. The germline gives CDR1 DFQATT, CDR2 SNEGSKA (reference sequence). The CDR3 runs 15 residues. V lost 2 bases, J lost 2 bases, and 6 bases stayed unmatched. This TCR came from a human donor with Susac syndrome. Sequencing was done on a sample of CD4+ T cells from PBMCs. The rearrangement uses TRBV20-1 and TRBJ1-5; TRBD1 agrees at 7 bases. The CDR3 is CSARRQGRGNQPQHF. For the CDR3, the DNA is TGCAGTGCTAGAAGACAGGGCCGGGGCAATCAGCCCCAGCATTTT.